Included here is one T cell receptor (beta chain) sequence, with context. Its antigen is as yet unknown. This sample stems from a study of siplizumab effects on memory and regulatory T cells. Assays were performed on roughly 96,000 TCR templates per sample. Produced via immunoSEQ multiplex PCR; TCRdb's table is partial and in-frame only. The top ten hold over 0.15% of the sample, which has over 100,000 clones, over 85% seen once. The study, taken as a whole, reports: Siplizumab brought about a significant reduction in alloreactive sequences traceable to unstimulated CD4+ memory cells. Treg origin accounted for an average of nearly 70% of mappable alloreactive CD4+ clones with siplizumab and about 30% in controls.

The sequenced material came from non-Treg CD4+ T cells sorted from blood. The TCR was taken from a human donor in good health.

The CDR3 here is CASRGQEAYGYTF. CDR3 nucleotide sequence: TGTGCCAGCAGAGGACAGGAGGCCTATGGCTACACCTTC. The V call is TRBV6-1, the J call TRBJ1-2; 7 bases align to TRBD1. Losses at the gene ends were 6 bases for V and 4 bases for J; bases not matched to a gene: 5. This CDR3 has 13 residues. CDR1 is MNHNS and CDR2 is SASEGT in the germline V gene.